Listed below are T cell receptor beta chains from one sample, sequenced in a study of T cell changes during pregnancy in multiple sclerosis. Repertoires were generated with immunoSEQ multiplex PCR, while TCRdb's copy carries only in-frame clones and drops some. This table holds around 73,000 clones, 92% found once. The sample in question was peripheral blood, obtained in the third trimester of pregnancy. The receptors originated from a female donor in good health, enrolled as a control in a pregnancy study. CDR3s include the opening cysteine and the closing phenylalanine or tryptophan. The D gene is left open where the match is weak. Not every row has a clone size; where given, it reads once, few, many or a size class.

>-|TRBJ1-3|-|TRBV28
CASSPGSGNTIYF
TGTGCCAGCAGCCCAGGCTCTGGAAACACCATATATTTT
>-|TRBJ2-5|-|TRBV28
CASSMDSRQETQYF
TGTGCCAGCAGTATGGACAGTCGACAAGAGACCCAGTACTTC
>once|TRBJ1-2|-|TRBV27
CASSLSIRQDYGYTF
TGTGCCAGCAGTTTATCGATAAGACAGGACTATGGCTACACCTTC
>-|TRBJ2-7|-|TRBV6-1
CASNLDRVANEQYF
TGTGCCAGCAACCTTGACAGAGTCGCTAACGAGCAGTACTTC
>-|TRBJ1-4|TRBD1|TRBV4-1
CASSQQTGRQGLREKLFF
TGCGCCAGCAGCCAACAAACGGGCCGACAGGGGTTACGGGAAAAACTGTTTTTT
>-|TRBJ1-4|TRBD1|TRBV5-6
CASSPGTDLEKLFF
TGTGCCAGCAGCCCCGGGACAGATTTAGAAAAACTGTTTTTT
>-|TRBJ1-5|-|TRBV4-1
CASSQESSQPQHF
TGCGCCAGCAGCCAAGAGAGTAGTCAGCCCCAGCATTTT
>-|TRBJ2-7|-|TRBV5-1
CASSLPGVSYEQYF
TGCGCCAGCAGCTTGCCAGGGGTCTCCTACGAGCAGTACTTC
>-|TRBJ1-5|-|TRBV19
CASRGGQPQHF
TGTGCCAGTCGGGGGGGGCAGCCCCAGCATTTT
>-|TRBJ1-4|-|TRBV5-5
CASSSALPGVLNEKLFF
TGTGCCAGCAGCTCGGCTCTACCGGGAGTCCTTAATGAAAAACTGTTTTTT
>-|TRBJ2-1|TRBD2|TRBV20-1
CSATAGGPPVF
TGCAGTGCAACAGCGGGGGGGCCACCGGTCTTC
>-|TRBJ2-1|TRBD2|TRBV30
CAWSPIQLARNEQFF
TGTGCCTGGAGTCCAATCCAACTAGCGAGGAATGAGCAGTTCTTC
>-|TRBJ1-1|-|TRBV7-2
CASSSRGGWAEAFF
TGTGCCAGCAGCTCACGGGGGGGGTGGGCTGAAGCTTTCTTT
>-|TRBJ1-5|-|TRBV6-4
CASSPSGVAQPQHF
TGTGCCAGCAGCCCGAGCGGGGTAGCCCAGCCCCAGCATTTT
>-|TRBJ2-7|TRBD2|TRBV5-6
CASSSGRSTYEQYF
TGTGCCAGCAGCTCCGGGAGGTCGACCTACGAGCAGTACTTC
>-|TRBJ2-5|-|TRBV6-1
CASSAGRQETQYF
TGTGCCAGCAGCGCGGGGAGGCAAGAGACCCAGTACTTC
>-|TRBJ2-7|-|TRBV18
CASSPRGAREIGHEQYF
TGTGCCAGCTCGCCCAGGGGGGCGCGAGAGATTGGCCACGAGCAGTACTTC
>-|TRBJ2-5|TRBD2|TRBV7-9
CASSPARGGLQETQYF
TGTGCCAGCAGCCCCGCACGGGGGGGACTCCAAGAGACCCAGTACTTC
>-|TRBJ2-5|TRBD2|TRBV2
CASTERLAQGFQETQYF
TGTGCCAGCACGGAAAGACTAGCGCAGGGATTCCAAGAGACCCAGTACTTC
>-|TRBJ2-3|-|TRBV9
CASSTSADTQYF
TGTGCCAGCAGCACCAGCGCGGATACGCAGTATTTT
>-|TRBJ2-1|TRBD2|TRBV7-8
CASSPPSGSNEQFF
TGTGCCAGCAGCCCCCCCAGCGGGAGCAATGAGCAGTTCTTC
>-|TRBJ2-7|TRBD2|TRBV14
CASSQVSGGASYEQYF
TGTGCCAGCAGCCAAGTAAGCGGGGGGGCCTCCTACGAGCAGTACTTC
>once|TRBJ2-7|-|TRBV6-5
CASSPGAYEQYF
TGTGCCAGCAGTCCCGGGGCCTACGAGCAGTACTTC
>-|TRBJ2-5|TRBD2|TRBV27
CASNPGTSGRAGETQYF
TGTGCCAGCAACCCCGGGACTAGCGGGAGGGCCGGGGAGACCCAGTACTTC
>-|TRBJ2-5|TRBD1|TRBV10-2
CASGGTGQGRYKETQYF
TGCGCCAGCGGGGGGACGGGACAGGGGCGTTATAAAGAGACCCAGTACTTC
>-|TRBJ1-2|TRBD1|TRBV27
CASSTGQRYGYTF
TGTGCCAGCAGTACGGGACAGCGCTATGGCTACACCTTC
>-|TRBJ2-2|TRBD1|TRBV11-3
CASSLDNGQGSPGELFF
TGTGCCAGCAGCTTAGATAACGGACAGGGGTCCCCCGGGGAGCTGTTTTTT
>-|TRBJ2-7|TRBD2|TRBV5-8
CASSSGLAPYEQYF
TGTGCCAGCAGCTCGGGACTAGCTCCTTACGAGCAGTACTTC
>-|TRBJ1-3|TRBD1|TRBV27
CASRRDSQAVGNTIYF
TGTGCCAGCAGGAGGGACAGCCAGGCCGTCGGAAACACCATATATTTT
>-|TRBJ1-5|-|TRBV19
CASSSWAGKYSNQPQHF
TGTGCCAGTAGCAGCTGGGCGGGGAAATATAGCAATCAGCCCCAGCATTTT
>-|TRBJ2-2|TRBD2|TRBV5-1
CASSLAAGLAGGELFF
TGCGCCAGCAGCTTGGCCGCGGGACTAGCGGGAGGGGAGCTGTTTTTT
>-|TRBJ2-1|-|TRBV6-4
CASSGQAGAEQFF
TGTGCCAGCAGTGGGCAGGCGGGGGCGGAGCAGTTCTTC
>once|TRBJ1-4|-|TRBV6-6
CASSYTTNEKLFF
TGTGCCAGCAGTTATACAACTAATGAAAAACTGTTTTTT
>-|TRBJ1-2|-|TRBV19
CASSIQGDYGYTF
TGTGCCAGTAGTATACAAGGGGACTATGGCTACACCTTC
>-|TRBJ2-5|TRBD2|TRBV9
CASSGGTSGREETQYF
TGTGCCAGCAGCGGAGGGACTAGCGGGAGGGAAGAGACCCAGTACTTC
>-|TRBJ2-3|TRBD2|TRBV5-1
CASSKREGGDTQYF
TGCGCCAGCAGTAAGCGGGAGGGTGGAGATACGCAGTATTTT
>-|TRBJ2-1|TRBD2|TRBV27
CASSLRTSGGAYNEQFF
TGTGCCAGCAGTTTACGGACTAGCGGGGGGGCCTACAATGAGCAGTTCTTC
>once|TRBJ2-1|TRBD2|TRBV5-4
CASSAPSGRYNEQFF
TGTGCCAGCAGCGCACCTAGCGGGAGGTACAATGAGCAGTTCTTC
>-|TRBJ2-1|-|TRBV6-5
CASSLGEYNEQFF
TGTGCCAGCAGTTTAGGGGAATACAATGAGCAGTTCTTC
>-|TRBJ2-7|TRBD2|TRBV27
CASSYRLLAGGLVEQYF
TGTGCCAGCAGTTACAGGTTATTAGCGGGAGGTTTGGTCGAGCAGTACTTC
>-|TRBJ2-5|-|TRBV2
CASSEEAEETQYF
TGTGCCAGCAGTGAAGAGGCGGAAGAGACCCAGTACTTC
>-|TRBJ1-1|-|TRBV11-2
CASSPPPPGQFTEAFF
TGTGCCAGCAGCCCCCCCCCGCCAGGACAGTTCACTGAAGCTTTCTTT
>-|TRBJ1-1|-|TRBV7-2
CASSLVAGRNTEAFF
TGTGCCAGCAGCTTAGTAGCGGGGAGGAACACTGAAGCTTTCTTT
>-|TRBJ2-2|TRBD1|TRBV19
CASSNRTGGQGTSGELFF
TGTGCCAGTAGTAACCGCACAGGGGGCCAGGGTACGTCCGGGGAGCTGTTTTTT
>-|TRBJ2-3|-|TRBV29-1
CSVREGGRRDTQYF
TGCAGCGTGAGGGAGGGGGGGCGGCGAGATACGCAGTATTTT
>-|TRBJ1-3|-|TRBV4-1
CASSQGAFMSYSGNTIYF
TGCGCCAGCAGCCAAGGCGCCTTTATGAGCTACTCTGGAAACACCATATATTTT
>-|TRBJ1-2|-|TRBV5-1
CASSLVVGSLPGGYTF
TGCGCCAGCAGCTTGGTAGTTGGCAGCCTCCCGGGTGGCTACACCTTC
>-|TRBJ2-3|TRBD2|TRBV5-1
CASSLSWGTTSTDTQYF
TGCGCCAGCAGCTTATCTTGGGGGACTACTAGCACAGATACGCAGTATTTT
>once|TRBJ1-1|-|TRBV6-1
CASSEPGSLGTEAFF
TGTGCCAGCAGTGAACCGGGATCTTTGGGGACTGAAGCTTTCTTT
>-|TRBJ2-3|TRBD1|TRBV2
CASTYRGQTDTQYF
TGTGCCAGCACCTACAGGGGGCAAACAGATACGCAGTATTTT
>-|TRBJ1-2|-|TRBV28
CASSPHNYGYTF
TGTGCCAGCAGCCCACATAACTATGGCTACACCTTC
>-|TRBJ1-5|-|TRBV4-1
CASSQEEQSNQPQHF
TGCGCCAGCAGCCAAGAGGAACAGTCCAATCAGCCCCAGCATTTT
>-|TRBJ2-2|TRBD2|TRBV7-8
CASSLLRLASGELFF
TGTGCCAGCAGCTTATTAAGACTAGCGTCCGGGGAGCTGTTTTTT